This T cell receptor (beta chain) was identified in a study of identical twins. The study's findings and limits: Insertions ran lower in abundant cord blood beta clonotypes, though not in memory repertoires. Zero-insertion findings could be partly confounded by invariant cells (MAIT and iNKT cells).

A universal primer site was incorporated via template switching, and the cDNA contained unique molecular identifiers. TCRdb itself ran the 5' RACE reads through MiXCR, one entry per CDR3 protein. This table has just under 550,000 distinct CDR3 sequences, roughly 15% appearing once. A note on this clonotype: What it recognizes is unknown.

Germline V lookup: CDR1 SQVTM, CDR2 ANQGSEA. CDR3 length: 14 residues. V was pared by 5 bases and J by 4 bases, with 5 bases of the junction left unmatched. This sample also appeared in a second study, on yellow fever vaccine responses in identical twins. That report notes: It has been reported that, in twins, the vaccine T cell response seemed partly convergent and partly personalized.

This receptor was obtained from a woman between 18 and 29 years old in good health. Sequenced input: CD4+ T cells sorted from blood. The V and J genes are TRBV29-1 and TRBJ2-1; 10 bases agree with TRBD2. CDR3 amino acids: CSVSSGGGYNEQFF. The CDR3 nucleotides read TGCAGCGTTAGCAGCGGGGGGGGATACAATGAGCAGTTCTTC.